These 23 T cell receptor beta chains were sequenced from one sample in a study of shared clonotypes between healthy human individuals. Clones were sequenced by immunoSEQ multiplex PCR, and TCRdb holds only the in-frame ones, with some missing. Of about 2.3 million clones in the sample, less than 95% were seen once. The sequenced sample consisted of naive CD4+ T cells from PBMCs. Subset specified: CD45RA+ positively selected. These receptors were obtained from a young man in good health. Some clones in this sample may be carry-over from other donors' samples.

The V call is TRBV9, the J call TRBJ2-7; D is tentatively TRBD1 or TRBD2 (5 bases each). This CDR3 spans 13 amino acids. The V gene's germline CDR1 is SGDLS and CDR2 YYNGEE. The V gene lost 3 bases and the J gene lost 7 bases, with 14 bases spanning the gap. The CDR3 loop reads CASSGDPSGEQYF. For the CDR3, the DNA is TGTGCCAGCAGCGGGGACCCATCGGGAGAGCAGTACTTC.

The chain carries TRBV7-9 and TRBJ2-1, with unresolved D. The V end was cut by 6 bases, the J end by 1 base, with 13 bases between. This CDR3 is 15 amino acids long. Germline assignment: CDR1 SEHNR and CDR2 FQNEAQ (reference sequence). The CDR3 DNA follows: TGTGCCAGCAGACTGGACCGACATTCCTACAATGAGCAGTTCTTC. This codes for CASRLDRHSYNEQFF. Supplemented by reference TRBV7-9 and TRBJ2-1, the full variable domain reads DTGVSQNPRHKITKRGQNVTFRCDPISEHNRLYWYRQTLGQGPEFLTYFQNEAQLEKSRLLSDRFSAERPKGSFSTLEIQRTEQGDSAMYLCASRLDRHSYNEQFFGPGTRLTVL.

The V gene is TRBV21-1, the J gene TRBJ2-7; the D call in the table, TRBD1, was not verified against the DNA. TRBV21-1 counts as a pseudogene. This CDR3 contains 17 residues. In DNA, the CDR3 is TGTGCCAGCAAAACCCCGGGACAGCCGACGAGAAATTACGAGCAGTACTTC. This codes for CASKTPGQPTRNYEQYF.

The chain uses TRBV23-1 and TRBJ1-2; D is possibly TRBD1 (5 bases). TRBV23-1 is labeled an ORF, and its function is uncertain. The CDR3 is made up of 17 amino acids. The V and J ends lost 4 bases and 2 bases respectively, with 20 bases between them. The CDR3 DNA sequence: TGCGCCAGCAGTCCTACCCGAAGGACGGGGGGGAACTATGGCTACACCTTC. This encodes CASSPTRRTGGNYGYTF.

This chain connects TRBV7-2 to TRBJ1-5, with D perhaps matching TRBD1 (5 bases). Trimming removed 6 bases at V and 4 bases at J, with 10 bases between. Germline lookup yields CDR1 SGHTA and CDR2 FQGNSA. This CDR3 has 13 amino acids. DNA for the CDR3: TGTGCCAGCAGTAATAACAGGAATCAGCCCCAGCATTTT. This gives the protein CASSNNRNQPQHF.

The CDR3 DNA follows: TGTGCCAGCAGCCAAGGGGTAAAGAACACTGAAGCTTTCTTT. Its protein is CASSQGVKNTEAFF. This rearrangement joins TRBV14 to TRBJ1-1; D gene unclear. The CDR3 extends over 14 amino acids. Germline V gives CDR1 SGHDN, CDR2 FVKESK. Trimming removed 1 base at V and 1 base at J, with 7 bases between. The entire variable domain, with the rest obtained from reference TRBV14 and TRBJ1-1, is as follows: EAGVTQFPSHSVIEKGQTVTLRCDPISGHDNLYWYRRVMGKEIKFLLHFVKESKQDESGMPNNRFLAERTGGTYSTLKVQPAELEDSGVYFCASSQGVKNTEAFFGQGTRLTVV.

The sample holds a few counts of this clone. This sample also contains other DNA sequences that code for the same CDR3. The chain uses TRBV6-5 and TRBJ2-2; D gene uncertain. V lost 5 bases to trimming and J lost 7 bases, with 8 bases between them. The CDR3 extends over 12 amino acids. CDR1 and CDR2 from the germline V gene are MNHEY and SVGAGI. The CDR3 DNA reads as TGTGCCAGCAGTAGGGAAGTCGGGGAGCTGTTTTTT. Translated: CASSREVGELFF.

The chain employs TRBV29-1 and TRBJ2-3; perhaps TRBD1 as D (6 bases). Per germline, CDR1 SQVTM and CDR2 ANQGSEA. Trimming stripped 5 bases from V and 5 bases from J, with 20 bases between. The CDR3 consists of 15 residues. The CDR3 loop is CSVFLRGTRRDTQYF. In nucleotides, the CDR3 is TGCAGCGTTTTCCTGAGGGGGACCCGTAGAGATACGCAGTATTTT.

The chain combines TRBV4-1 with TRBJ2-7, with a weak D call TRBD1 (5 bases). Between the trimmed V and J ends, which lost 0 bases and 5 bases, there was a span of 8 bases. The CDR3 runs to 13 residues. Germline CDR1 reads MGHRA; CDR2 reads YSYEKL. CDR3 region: CASSQEGLDEQYF. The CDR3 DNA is TGCGCCAGCAGCCAAGAGGGGCTCGACGAGCAGTACTTC.

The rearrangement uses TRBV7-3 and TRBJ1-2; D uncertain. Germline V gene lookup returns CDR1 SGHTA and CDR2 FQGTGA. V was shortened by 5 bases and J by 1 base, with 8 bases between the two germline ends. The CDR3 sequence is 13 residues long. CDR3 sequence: CASSPAGNYGYTF. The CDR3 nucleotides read TGTGCCAGCAGCCCTGCTGGTAACTATGGCTACACCTTC.

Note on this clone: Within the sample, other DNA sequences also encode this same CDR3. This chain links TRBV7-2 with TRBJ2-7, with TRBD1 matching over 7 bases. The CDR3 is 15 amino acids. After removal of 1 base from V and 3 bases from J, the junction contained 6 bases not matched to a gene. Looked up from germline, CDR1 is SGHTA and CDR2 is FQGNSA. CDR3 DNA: TGTGCCAGCAGCTTAGTGAGAGGGGGCGGCTACGAGCAGTACTTC. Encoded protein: CASSLVRGGGYEQYF.

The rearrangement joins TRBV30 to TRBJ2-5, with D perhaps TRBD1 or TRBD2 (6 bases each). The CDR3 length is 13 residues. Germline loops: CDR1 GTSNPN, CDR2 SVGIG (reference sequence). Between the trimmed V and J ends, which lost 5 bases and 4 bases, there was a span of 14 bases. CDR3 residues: CAWSRGRGETQYF. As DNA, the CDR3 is TGTGCCTGGTCTCGGGGGCGGGGAGAGACCCAGTACTTC.

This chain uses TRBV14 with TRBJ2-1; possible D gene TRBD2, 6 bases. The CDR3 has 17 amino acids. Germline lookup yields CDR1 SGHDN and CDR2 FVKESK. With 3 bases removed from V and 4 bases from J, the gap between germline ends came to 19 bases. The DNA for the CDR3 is TGTGCCAGCAGCCAGACGCCCGGCGCGGGGCGATACAATGAGCAGTTCTTC. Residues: CASSQTPGAGRYNEQFF.

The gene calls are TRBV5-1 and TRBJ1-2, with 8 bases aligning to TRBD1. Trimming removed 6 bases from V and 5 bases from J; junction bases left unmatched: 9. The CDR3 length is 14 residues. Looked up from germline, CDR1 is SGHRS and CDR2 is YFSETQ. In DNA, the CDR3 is TGCGCCAGCACCGAAGACAGGGGCTATTATGGCTACACCTTC. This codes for CASTEDRGYYGYTF. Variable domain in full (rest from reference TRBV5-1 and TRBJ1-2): KAGVTQTPRYLIKTRGQQVTLSCSPISGHRSVSWYQQTPGQGLQFLFEYFSETQRNKGNFPGRFSGRQFSNSRSEMNVSTLELGDSALYLCASTEDRGYYGYTFGSGTRLTVV.

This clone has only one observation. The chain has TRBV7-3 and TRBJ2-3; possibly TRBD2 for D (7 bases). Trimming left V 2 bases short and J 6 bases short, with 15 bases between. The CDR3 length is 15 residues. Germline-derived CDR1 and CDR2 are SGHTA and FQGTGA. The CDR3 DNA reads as TGTGCCAGCAGCTTAGGGGGGGCTAGTCAGGATACGCAGTATTTT. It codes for CASSLGGASQDTQYF.

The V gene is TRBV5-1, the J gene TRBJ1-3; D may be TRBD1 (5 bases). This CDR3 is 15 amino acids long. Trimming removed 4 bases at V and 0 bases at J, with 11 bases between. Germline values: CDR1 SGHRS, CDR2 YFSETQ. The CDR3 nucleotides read TGCGCCAGCAGCGAAGGACACAGCTCTGGAAACACCATATATTTT. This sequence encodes CASSEGHSSGNTIYF.

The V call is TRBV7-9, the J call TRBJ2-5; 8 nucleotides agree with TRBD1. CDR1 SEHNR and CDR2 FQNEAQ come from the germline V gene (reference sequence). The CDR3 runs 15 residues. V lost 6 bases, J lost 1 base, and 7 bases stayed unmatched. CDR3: CASSRQGSPQETQYF. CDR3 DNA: TGTGCCAGCAGTCGACAGGGGTCCCCCCAAGAGACCCAGTACTTC.

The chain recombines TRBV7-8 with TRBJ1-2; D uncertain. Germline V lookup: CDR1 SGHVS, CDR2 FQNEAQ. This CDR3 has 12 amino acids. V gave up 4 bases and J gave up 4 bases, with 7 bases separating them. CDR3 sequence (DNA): TGTGCCAGCAGCTCCGGGGTCTATGGCTACACCTTC. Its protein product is CASSSGVYGYTF.

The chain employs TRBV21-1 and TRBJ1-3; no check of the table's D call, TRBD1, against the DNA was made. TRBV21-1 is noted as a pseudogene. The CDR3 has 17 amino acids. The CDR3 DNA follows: TGTGCCAGCAGCAAAGGACAGGGGAAGAGCTCTGGAAACACCATATATTTT. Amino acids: CASSKGQGKSSGNTIYF.

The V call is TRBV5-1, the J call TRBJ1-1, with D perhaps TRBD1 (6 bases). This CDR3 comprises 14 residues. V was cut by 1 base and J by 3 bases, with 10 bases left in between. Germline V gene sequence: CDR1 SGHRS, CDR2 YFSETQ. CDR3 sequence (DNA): TGCGCCAGCAGCTTGTGGGCAGGGGACACTGAAGCTTTCTTT. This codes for CASSLWAGDTEAFF.

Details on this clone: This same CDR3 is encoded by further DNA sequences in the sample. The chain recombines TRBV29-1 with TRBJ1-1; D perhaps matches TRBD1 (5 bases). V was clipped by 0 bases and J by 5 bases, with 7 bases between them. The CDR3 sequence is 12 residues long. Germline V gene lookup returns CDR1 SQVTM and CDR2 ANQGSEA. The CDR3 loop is CSVEDRGTEAFF. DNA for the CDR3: TGCAGCGTTGAAGACCGGGGGACTGAAGCTTTCTTT.

CDR3 region: CSVLDSGGILETQYF. The CDR3 DNA is TGCAGCGTTCTGGACAGCGGGGGGATTCTGGAGACCCAGTACTTC. The V gene is TRBV29-1, the J gene TRBJ2-5, with TRBD2 matching 9 bases. The V gene's germline CDR1 is SQVTM and CDR2 ANQGSEA. The CDR3 consists of 15 residues. The ends lost 5 bases at V and 5 bases at J; junction bases unmatched: 12.

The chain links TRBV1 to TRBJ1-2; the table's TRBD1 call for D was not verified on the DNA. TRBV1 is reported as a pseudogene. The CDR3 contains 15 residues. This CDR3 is CTSSQHTGGSYGYTF. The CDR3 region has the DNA TGCACCAGCAGCCAGCATACAGGGGGCTCCTATGGCTACACCTTC.